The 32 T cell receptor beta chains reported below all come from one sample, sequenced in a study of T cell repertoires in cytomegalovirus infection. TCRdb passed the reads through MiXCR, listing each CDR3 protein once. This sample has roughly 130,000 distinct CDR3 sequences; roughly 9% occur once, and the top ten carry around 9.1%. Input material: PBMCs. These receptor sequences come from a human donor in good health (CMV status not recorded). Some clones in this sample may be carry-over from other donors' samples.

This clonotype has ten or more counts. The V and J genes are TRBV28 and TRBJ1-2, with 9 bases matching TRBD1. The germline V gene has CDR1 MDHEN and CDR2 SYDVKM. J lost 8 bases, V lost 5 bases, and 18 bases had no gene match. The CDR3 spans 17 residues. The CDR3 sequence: CASSVVLQGASPLGYTF. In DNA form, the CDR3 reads TGTGCCAGCAGTGTTGTGCTACAGGGGGCGAGTCCCCTAGGCTACACCTTC.

CDR3 sequence: CASSYSGAGGYEQYF. The CDR3 DNA follows: TGCGCCAGCAGCTATAGCGGGGCCGGGGGCTACGAGCAGTACTTC. The chain employs TRBV4-1 and TRBJ2-7; 8 bases are a match to TRBD2. Trimming cost V 5 bases and J 3 bases; bases outside gene matches: 9. Germline CDR1 reads MGHRA; CDR2 reads YSYEKL. The CDR3 has 15 amino acids.

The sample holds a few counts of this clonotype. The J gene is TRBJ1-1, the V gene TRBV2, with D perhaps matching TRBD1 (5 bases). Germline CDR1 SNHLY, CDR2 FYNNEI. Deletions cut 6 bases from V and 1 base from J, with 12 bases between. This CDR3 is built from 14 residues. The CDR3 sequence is CASRPTAPNTEAFF. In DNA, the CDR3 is TGTGCCAGCAGGCCGACAGCCCCGAACACTGAAGCTTTCTTT.

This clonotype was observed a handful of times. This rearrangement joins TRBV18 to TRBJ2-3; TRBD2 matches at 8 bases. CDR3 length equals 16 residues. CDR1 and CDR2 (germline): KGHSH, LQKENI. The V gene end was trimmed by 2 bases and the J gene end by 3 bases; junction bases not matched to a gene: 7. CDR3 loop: CASSPLSGGRTDTQYF. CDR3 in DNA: TGTGCCAGCTCACCATTGAGCGGGGGAAGGACAGATACGCAGTATTTT. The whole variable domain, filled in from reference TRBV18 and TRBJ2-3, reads NAGVMQNPRHLVRRRGQEARLRCSPMKGHSHVYWYRQLPEEGLKFMVYLQKENIIDESGMPKERFSAEFPKEGPSILRIQQVVRGDSAAYFCASSPLSGGRTDTQYFGPGTRLTVL.

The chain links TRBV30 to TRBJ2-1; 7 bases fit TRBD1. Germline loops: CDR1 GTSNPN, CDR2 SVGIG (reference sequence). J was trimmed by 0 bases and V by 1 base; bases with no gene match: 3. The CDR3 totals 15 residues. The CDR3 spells CAWSGPGGSYNEQFF. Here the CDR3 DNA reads TGTGCCTGGAGTGGCCCAGGGGGCTCCTACAATGAGCAGTTCTTC.

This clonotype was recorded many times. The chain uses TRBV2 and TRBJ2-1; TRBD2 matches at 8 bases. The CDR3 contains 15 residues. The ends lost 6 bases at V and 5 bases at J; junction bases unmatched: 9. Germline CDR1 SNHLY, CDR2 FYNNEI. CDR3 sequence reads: CASSPDGGGNNEQFF. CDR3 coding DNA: TGTGCCAGCAGCCCCGATGGCGGGGGGAACAATGAGCAGTTCTTC.

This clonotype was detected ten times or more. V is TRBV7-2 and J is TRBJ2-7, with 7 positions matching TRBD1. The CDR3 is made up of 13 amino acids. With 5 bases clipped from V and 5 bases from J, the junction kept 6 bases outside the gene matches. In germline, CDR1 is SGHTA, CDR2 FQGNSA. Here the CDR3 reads CASSQDRDDEQYF. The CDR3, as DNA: TGTGCCAGCAGCCAAGACAGGGATGACGAGCAGTACTTC.

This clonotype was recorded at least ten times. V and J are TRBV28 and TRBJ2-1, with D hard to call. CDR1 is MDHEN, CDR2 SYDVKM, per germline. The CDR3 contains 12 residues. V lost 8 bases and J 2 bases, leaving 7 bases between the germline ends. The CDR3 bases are TGTGCCAGCGCTGCTACCTACAATGAGCAGTTCTTC. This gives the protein CASAATYNEQFF.

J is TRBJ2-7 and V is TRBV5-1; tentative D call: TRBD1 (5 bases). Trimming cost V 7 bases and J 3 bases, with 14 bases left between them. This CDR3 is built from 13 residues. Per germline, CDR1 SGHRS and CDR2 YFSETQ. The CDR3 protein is CASSPQGGYEQYF. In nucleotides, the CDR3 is TGCGCCAGCTCCCCGCAGGGTGGCTACGAGCAGTACTTC.

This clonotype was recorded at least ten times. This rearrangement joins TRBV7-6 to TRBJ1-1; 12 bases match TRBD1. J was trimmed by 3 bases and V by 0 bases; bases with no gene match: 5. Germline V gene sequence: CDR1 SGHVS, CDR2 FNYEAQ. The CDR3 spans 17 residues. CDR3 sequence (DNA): TGTGCCAGCAGCTTAGCGGGGACAGGGGGCTTTTACACTGAAGCTTTCTTT. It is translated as CASSLAGTGGFYTEAFF.

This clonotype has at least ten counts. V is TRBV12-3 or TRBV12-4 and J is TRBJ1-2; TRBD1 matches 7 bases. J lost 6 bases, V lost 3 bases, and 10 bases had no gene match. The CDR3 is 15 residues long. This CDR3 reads CASSFFRGRANGYTF. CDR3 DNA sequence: TGTGCCAGCAGTTTCTTTAGGGGGCGCGCCAATGGCTACACCTTC.

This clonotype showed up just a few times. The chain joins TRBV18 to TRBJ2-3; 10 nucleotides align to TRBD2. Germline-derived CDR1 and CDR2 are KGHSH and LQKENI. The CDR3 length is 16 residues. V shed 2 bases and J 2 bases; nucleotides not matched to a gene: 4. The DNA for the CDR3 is TGTGCCAGCTCACCAGCTAGCGGGGGCCTCACAGATACGCAGTATTTT. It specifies CASSPASGGLTDTQYF.

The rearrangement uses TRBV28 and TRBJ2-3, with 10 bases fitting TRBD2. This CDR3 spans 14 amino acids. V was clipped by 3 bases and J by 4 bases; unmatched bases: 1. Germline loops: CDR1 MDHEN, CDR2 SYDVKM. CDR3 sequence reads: CASSFLAGADTQYF. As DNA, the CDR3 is TGTGCCAGCAGTTTCCTAGCGGGGGCAGATACGCAGTATTTT. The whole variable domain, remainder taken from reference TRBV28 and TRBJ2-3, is DVKVTQSSRYLVKRTGEKVFLECVQDMDHENMFWYRQDPGLGLRLIYFSYDVKMKEKGDIPEGYSVSREKKERFSLILESASTNQTSMYLCASSFLAGADTQYFGPGTRLTVL.

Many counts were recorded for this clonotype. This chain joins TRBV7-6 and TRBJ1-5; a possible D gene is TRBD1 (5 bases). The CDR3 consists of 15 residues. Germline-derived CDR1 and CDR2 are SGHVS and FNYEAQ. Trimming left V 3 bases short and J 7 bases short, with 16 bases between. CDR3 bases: TGTGCCAGCAGCTTCTCAGGGTCCCGGGACCAGCCCCAGCATTTT. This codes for CASSFSGSRDQPQHF.

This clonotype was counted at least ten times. The CDR3 spells CASSPRGVITDTQYF. DNA of the CDR3: TGTGCCAGCAGCCCCCGGGGAGTAATCACAGATACGCAGTATTTT. The chain is built from TRBV7-3 and TRBJ2-3; a possible D gene is TRBD2 (5 bases). This CDR3 contains 15 residues. The V gene's germline CDR1 is SGHTA and CDR2 FQGTGA. The V end lost 5 bases, the J end lost 2 bases, and 14 bases lay between the germline ends. Drawing the rest from reference TRBV7-3 and TRBJ2-3, the complete variable domain is GAGVSQTPSNKVTEKGKYVELRCDPISGHTALYWYRQSLGQGPEFLIYFQGTGAADDSGLPNDRFFAVRPEGSVSTLKIQRTERGDSAVYLCASSPRGVITDTQYFGPGTRLTVL.

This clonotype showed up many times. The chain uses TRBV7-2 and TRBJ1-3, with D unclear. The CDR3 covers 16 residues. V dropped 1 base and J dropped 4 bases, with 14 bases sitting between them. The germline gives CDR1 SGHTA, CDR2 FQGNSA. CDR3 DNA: TGTGCCAGCAGCTTAGGGCCGTCCCGTGGAGGAAACACCATATATTTT. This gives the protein CASSLGPSRGGNTIYF.

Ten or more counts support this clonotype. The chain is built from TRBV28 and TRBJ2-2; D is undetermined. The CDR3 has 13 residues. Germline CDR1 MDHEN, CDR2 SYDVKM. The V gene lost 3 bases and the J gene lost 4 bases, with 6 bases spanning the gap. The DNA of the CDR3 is TGTGCCAGCAGTTTGTACCCCACCGGGGAGCTGTTTTTT. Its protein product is CASSLYPTGELFF.

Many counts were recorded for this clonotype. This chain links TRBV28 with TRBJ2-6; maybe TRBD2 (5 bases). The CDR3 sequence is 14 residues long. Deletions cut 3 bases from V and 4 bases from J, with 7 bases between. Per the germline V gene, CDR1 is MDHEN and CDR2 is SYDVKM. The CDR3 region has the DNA TGTGCCAGCAGTTTTTGGGAGGGGGCCAACGTCCTGACTTTC. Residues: CASSFWEGANVLTF.

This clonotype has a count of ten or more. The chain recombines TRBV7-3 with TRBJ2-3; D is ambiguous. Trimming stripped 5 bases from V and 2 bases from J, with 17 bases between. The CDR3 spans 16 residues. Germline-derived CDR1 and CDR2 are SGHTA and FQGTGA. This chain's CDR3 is CASSHEDRLHTDTQYF. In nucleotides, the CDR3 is TGTGCCAGCAGCCATGAGGACCGGCTCCACACAGATACGCAGTATTTT.

DNA of the CDR3: TGTGCCAGCAGCTTACTGGGAGGCAATGAGCAGTTCTTC. The encoded protein is CASSLLGGNEQFF. The chain employs TRBV5-5 and TRBJ2-1, with D possibly TRBD2 on 6 matching bases. Trimming left V 2 bases short and J 6 bases short, with 9 bases between. This CDR3 has 13 residues. Per the germline V gene, CDR1 is SGHKS and CDR2 is YYEKEE (reference sequence).

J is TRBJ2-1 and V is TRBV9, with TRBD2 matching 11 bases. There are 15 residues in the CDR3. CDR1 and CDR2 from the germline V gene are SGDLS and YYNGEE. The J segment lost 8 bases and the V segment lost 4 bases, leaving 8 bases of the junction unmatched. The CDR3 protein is CASSRELAGVDEQFF. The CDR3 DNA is TGTGCCAGCAGCCGTGAACTAGCGGGGGTCGATGAGCAGTTCTTC.

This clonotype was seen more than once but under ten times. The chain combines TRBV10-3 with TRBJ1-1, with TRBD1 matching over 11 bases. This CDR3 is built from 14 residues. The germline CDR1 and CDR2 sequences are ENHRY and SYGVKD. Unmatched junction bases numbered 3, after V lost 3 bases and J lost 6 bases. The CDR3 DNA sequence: TGTGCCATCAGTGACAGGGGACAGGGGGCTGAAGCTTTCTTT. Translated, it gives CAISDRGQGAEAFF.

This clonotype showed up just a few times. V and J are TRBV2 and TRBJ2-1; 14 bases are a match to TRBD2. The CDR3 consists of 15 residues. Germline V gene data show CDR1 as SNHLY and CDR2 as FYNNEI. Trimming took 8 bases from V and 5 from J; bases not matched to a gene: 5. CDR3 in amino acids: CASGGLAGGHNEQFF. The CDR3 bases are TGTGCCAGCGGAGGACTAGCGGGGGGTCACAATGAGCAGTTCTTC.

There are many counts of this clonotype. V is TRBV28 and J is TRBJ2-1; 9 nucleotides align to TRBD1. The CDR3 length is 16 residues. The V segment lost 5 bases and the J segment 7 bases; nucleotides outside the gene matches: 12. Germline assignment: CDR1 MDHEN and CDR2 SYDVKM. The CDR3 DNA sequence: TGTGCCAGCAGTCTCGCCGGGACAGGGATGGGAAATGAGCAGTTCTTC. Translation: CASSLAGTGMGNEQFF.

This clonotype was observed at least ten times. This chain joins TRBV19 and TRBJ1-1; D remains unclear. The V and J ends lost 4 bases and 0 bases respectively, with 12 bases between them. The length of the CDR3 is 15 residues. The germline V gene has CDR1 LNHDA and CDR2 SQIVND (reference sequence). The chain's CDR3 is CASSNPTILNTEAFF. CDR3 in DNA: TGTGCCAGTAGTAACCCTACTATTTTGAACACTGAAGCTTTCTTT. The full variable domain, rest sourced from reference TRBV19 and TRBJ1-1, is DGGITQSPKYLFRKEGQNVTLSCEQNLNHDAMYWYRQDPGQGLRLIYYSQIVNDFQKGDIAEGYSVSREKKESFPLTVTSAQKNPTAFYLCASSNPTILNTEAFFGQGTRLTVV.

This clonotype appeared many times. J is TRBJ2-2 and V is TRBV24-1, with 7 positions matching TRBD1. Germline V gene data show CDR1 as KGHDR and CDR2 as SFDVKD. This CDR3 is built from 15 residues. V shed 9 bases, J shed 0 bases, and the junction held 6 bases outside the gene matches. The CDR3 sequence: CATGSGTANTGELFF. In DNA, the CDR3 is TGTGCCACCGGGTCCGGGACAGCGAACACCGGGGAGCTGTTTTTT.

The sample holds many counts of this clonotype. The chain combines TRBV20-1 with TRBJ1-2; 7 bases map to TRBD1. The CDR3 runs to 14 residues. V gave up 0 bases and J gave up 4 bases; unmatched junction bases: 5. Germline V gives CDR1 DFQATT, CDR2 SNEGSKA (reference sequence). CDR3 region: CSARDLRDSYGYTF. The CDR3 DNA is TGCAGTGCTAGAGATCTACGGGACAGCTATGGCTACACCTTC.

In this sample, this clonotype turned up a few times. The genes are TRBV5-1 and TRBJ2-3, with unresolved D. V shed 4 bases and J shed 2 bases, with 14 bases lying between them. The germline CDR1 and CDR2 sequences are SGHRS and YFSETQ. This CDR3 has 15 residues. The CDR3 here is CASSPWTDSTDTQYF. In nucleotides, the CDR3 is TGCGCCAGCAGCCCATGGACGGATTCCACAGATACGCAGTATTTT. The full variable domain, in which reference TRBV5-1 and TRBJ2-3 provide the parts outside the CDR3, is KAGVTQTPRYLIKTRGQQVTLSCSPISGHRSVSWYQQTPGQGLQFLFEYFSETQRNKGNFPGRFSGRQFSNSRSEMNVSTLELGDSALYLCASSPWTDSTDTQYFGPGTRLTVL.

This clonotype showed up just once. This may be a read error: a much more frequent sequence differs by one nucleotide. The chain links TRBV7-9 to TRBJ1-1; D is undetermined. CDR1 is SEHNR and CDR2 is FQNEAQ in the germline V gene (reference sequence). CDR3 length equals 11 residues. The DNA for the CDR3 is TGTGCCAGCAGCCGGTACGGGGAAGCTTTGTTT. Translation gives CASSRYGEALF. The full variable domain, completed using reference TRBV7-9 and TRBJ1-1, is DTGVSQNPRHKITKRGQNVTFRCDPISEHNRLYWYRQTLGQGPEFLTYFQNEAQLEKSRLLSDRFSAERPKGSFSTLEIQRTEQGDSAMYLCASSRYGEALFGQGTRLTVV.

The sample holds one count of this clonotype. The CDR3 region is CASSLSQWPGDSSNYGYTF. CDR3 nucleotides: TGTGCCAGCAGTTTATCCCAATGGCCGGGGGACAGCTCTAACTATGGCTACACCTTC. The gene calls are TRBV27 and TRBJ1-2; 7 bases map to TRBD1. Germline-derived CDR1 and CDR2 are MNHEY and SMNVEV (reference sequence). V dropped 0 bases and J dropped 0; count of bases not matched to a gene: 13. The CDR3 totals 19 residues.

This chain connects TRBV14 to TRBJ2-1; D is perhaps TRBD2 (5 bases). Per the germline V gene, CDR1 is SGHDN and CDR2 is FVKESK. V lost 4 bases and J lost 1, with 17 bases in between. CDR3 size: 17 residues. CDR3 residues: CASSRPGSGLSYNEQFF. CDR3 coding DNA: TGTGCCAGCAGCCGCCCGGGGAGCGGACTTTCCTACAATGAGCAGTTCTTC.

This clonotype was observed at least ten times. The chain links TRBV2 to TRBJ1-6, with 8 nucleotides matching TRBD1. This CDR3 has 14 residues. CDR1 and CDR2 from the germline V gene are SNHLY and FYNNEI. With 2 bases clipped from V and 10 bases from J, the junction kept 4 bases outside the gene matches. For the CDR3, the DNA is TGTGCCAGCAGTGAATTGGGGACAGGATCACCCCTCCACTTT. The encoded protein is CASSELGTGSPLHF.